These T cell receptor beta chains were read from a single sample in a study of CD8 T cells in Susac syndrome. TCRdb recomputed calls from the immunoSEQ multiplex PCR reads with MiXCR, one row per CDR3 protein. The data contain around 200,000 distinct CDR3 sequences, over 90% of them singletons. Sample: CD4+ T cells from PBMCs. Every receptor here comes from a human donor with Susac syndrome. The CDR3 runs from the conserved cysteine through the conserved F or W. Each record gives: V gene, J gene, D gene, clone size, CDR3 DNA, CDR3 protein. A D gene is named only where the DNA matches it firmly. Rows may omit the clone size; those that give it use once, few, many or a size class.

>TRBV5-1|TRBJ2-6|NA|NA
TGCGCCAGCAGCCTACGGGCCTCAAGCTCTGGGGCCAACGTCCTGACTTTC
CASSLRASSSGANVLTF
>TRBV10-1|TRBJ1-2|NA|NA
TGCGCCAGCAGTGAAGATCTAACAGCTAACTATGGCTACACCTTC
CASSEDLTANYGYTF
>TRBV12-3/TRBV12-4|TRBJ2-3|NA|NA
TGTGCCAGCAGTTTGGGACCAAATACGCAGTATTTT
CASSLGPNTQYF
>TRBV5-1|TRBJ2-1|NA|NA
TGCGCCAGCAGCCAGCTGGGGGCAGGGACACCTAGCACCTACAATGAGCAGTTCTTC
CASSQLGAGTPSTYNEQFF
>TRBV4-3|TRBJ2-3|NA|NA
TGCGCCAGCAGCCGGGAGACGGTACCTAGCACAGATACGCAGTATTTT
CASSRETVPSTDTQYF
>TRBV3-1|TRBJ2-1|NA|NA
TGTGCCAGCAGCCCGACCGGGTCCGACTACAATGAGCAGTTCTTC
CASSPTGSDYNEQFF
>TRBV7-8|TRBJ2-7|TRBD2|NA
TGTGCCAGCAGCTCAGGGACTAGCGTAAGATACGAGCAGTACTTC
CASSSGTSVRYEQYF
>TRBV28|TRBJ2-7|NA|NA
TGTGCCAGCAGTTTAGGCCCGACACTCTTTTACGAGCAGTACTTC
CASSLGPTLFYEQYF
>TRBV29-1|TRBJ1-1|NA|NA
TGCAGCTCCAGGCGGGGGACTGAAGCTTTCTTT
CSSRRGTEAFF
>TRBV30|TRBJ2-7|TRBD1|NA
TGTGCCTGGAGTGGGCCCCGGGACAGGGGCCATTACGAGCAGTACTTC
CAWSGPRDRGHYEQYF
>TRBV14|TRBJ2-5|NA|NA
TGTGCCAGCAGCCAAGCGGGTATCGAGACCCAGTACTTC
CASSQAGIETQYF
>TRBV7-3|TRBJ2-3|NA|NA
TGTGCCAGCAGCCCCTATACCGGGAATACGCAGTATTTT
CASSPYTGNTQYF
>TRBV20-1|TRBJ2-7|TRBD2|NA
TGCAGTGCTCGAAAGATGCTCGGGACTAGCGGGAACTCCTACGAGCAGTACTTC
CSARKMLGTSGNSYEQYF
>TRBV7-9|TRBJ2-4|NA|once
TGTGCCAGCAGCTTCCTAGGCACTATTCAGTACTTC
CASSFLGTIQYF
>TRBV20-1|TRBJ1-2|NA|NA
TGCAGTGCCGAGCGGGACTATGGCTACACCTTC
CSAERDYGYTF
>TRBV7-9|TRBJ2-7|NA|NA
TGTGCCAGTTGTCGCGGTGGGGATGAATCCTACGAGCAGTACTTC
CASCRGGDESYEQYF
>TRBV20-1|TRBJ2-7|NA|once
TGCAGTGCTAGAGCAACAGGGCCCCTGGAGCAGTACTTC
CSARATGPLEQYF
>TRBV28|TRBJ2-3|TRBD2|NA
TGTGCCAGCAGTTTATTAGCGGGAGGGCCCGATACGCAGTATTTT
CASSLLAGGPDTQYF
>TRBV6-4|TRBJ1-2|NA|NA
TGTGCCAGCAGTGAGGGTACAGGCACCAACTATGGCTACACCTTC
CASSEGTGTNYGYTF
>TRBV2|TRBJ1-5|TRBD1|NA
TGTGCCGGTGGACAGGAGGGTCAGCCCCAGCATTTT
CAGGQEGQPQHF
>TRBV28|TRBJ1-1|NA|NA
TGTGCCAGCAGAAATTCCCGGGGGCTGAACACTGAAGCTTTCTTT
CASRNSRGLNTEAFF
>TRBV5-4|TRBJ2-1|NA|NA
TGTGCCAGCAGCTTTCCGAGGAATGAGCAGTTCTTC
CASSFPRNEQFF
>TRBV20-1|TRBJ2-7|NA|NA
TGCAGTGCTCGGAATTCCGGGGACGGTGGGACCGTGTACTTC
CSARNSGDGGTVYF
>TRBV15|TRBJ2-7|TRBD2|NA
TGTGCCACCAGCAGAGATCGCGGCGGGAGGGACGAGCAGTACTTC
CATSRDRGGRDEQYF
>TRBV11-2|TRBJ1-5|NA|NA
TGTGCCAGCAGCCCTGGGACGGGGAGACGTCCCCAGCATTTT
CASSPGTGRRPQHF
>TRBV7-2|TRBJ1-1|TRBD1|once
TGTGCCAGCAGCTCGGACAGGGGATCGACTGAAGCTTTCTTT
CASSSDRGSTEAFF
>TRBV28|TRBJ1-1|NA|NA
TGTGCCAGCAGTTCGTGGGACCGAGCTTTCTTT
CASSSWDRAFF
>TRBV7-9|TRBJ2-7|TRBD1|NA
TGTGCCAGCAGCCATCCAGGGACAGAAGACTACGAGCAGTACTTC
CASSHPGTEDYEQYF
>TRBV7-2|TRBJ2-7|TRBD2|once
TGTGCCAGCAGCTTAGTCAGCGGGGGGGCCGACGAGCAGTACTTC
CASSLVSGGADEQYF
>TRBV29-1|TRBJ2-7|TRBD1|NA
TGCAGCGTTGGGACAGGTTCGGGGGAGCAGTACTTC
CSVGTGSGEQYF
>TRBV27|TRBJ1-5|NA|NA
TGTGCCAGCAGTTTATCGAGTACAGGCAATCAGCCCCAGCATTTT
CASSLSSTGNQPQHF
>TRBV7-2|TRBJ1-6|NA|NA
TGTGCCAGCAGCTTAGGCCCAACGAATTCACCCCTCCACTTT
CASSLGPTNSPLHF
>TRBV3-1|TRBJ2-7|NA|NA
TGTGCCAGCAGCCGCCCGCGCGGCGGCGAGCAGTACTTC
CASSRPRGGEQYF
>TRBV7-8|TRBJ2-3|TRBD2|NA
TGTGCCAGCACCGTAGCGGGGAGCACAGATACGCAGTATTTT
CASTVAGSTDTQYF
>TRBV7-3|TRBJ1-1|TRBD1|NA
TGTGCCAGCAGCTCGCAAACAGGGGAGGACACTGAAGCTTTCTTT
CASSSQTGEDTEAFF
>TRBV11-2|TRBJ2-6|NA|NA
TGTGCCAGCAGCTTAGGATCGGTCAGGGGTCAATCTGGGGCCAACGTCCTGACTTTC
CASSLGSVRGQSGANVLTF
>TRBV12-3/TRBV12-4|TRBJ1-5|NA|NA
TGTGCCAGCAGTTTTTCCGGGGGGCCTCAGCCCCAGCATTTT
CASSFSGGPQPQHF
>TRBV30|TRBJ1-2|TRBD1|NA
TGTGCCTGGAGCCGGGACAGGGGGTTTATTGGCTACACCTTC
CAWSRDRGFIGYTF
>TRBV6-5|TRBJ1-2|TRBD1|NA
TGTGCCAGCACCCACGACAGGGACGGGGGCTATGGCTACACCTTC
CASTHDRDGGYGYTF
>TRBV5-4|TRBJ2-7|NA|NA
TGTGCCAGCAGCGACCGGGACGGATCCTACGAGCAGTACTTC
CASSDRDGSYEQYF
>TRBV6-2/TRBV6-3|TRBJ2-3|TRBD2|NA
TGTGCCAGCAGTTACGCTAGCGGGTCGGGGCTAGATACGCAGTATTTT
CASSYASGSGLDTQYF
>TRBV18|TRBJ2-2|TRBD1|NA
TGTGCCAGCTCAAACGACAGGGCGATCGGGGAGCTGTTTTTT
CASSNDRAIGELFF
>TRBV28|TRBJ1-1|NA|NA
TGTGCCAGCACCCTCCTTCGGGGAGGTTTAGGGAACACTGAAGCTTTCTTT
CASTLLRGGLGNTEAFF
>TRBV9|TRBJ2-1|TRBD1|NA
TGTGCCAGCAGCGTAGAGTCGCAGGGGGCGCAGGGGCAGTTCTTC
CASSVESQGAQGQFF
>TRBV20-1|TRBJ2-7|TRBD2|NA
TGCAGTGCTAGAGATCGGGGAGGGGCTGGCGAGCAGTACTTC
CSARDRGGAGEQYF
>TRBV7-9|TRBJ2-7|NA|once
TGTGCCAGCAGCTTAGGTAGCTGGACCTACGAGCAGTACTTC
CASSLGSWTYEQYF
>TRBV5-1|TRBJ1-1|NA|NA
TGCGCCAGCGGAATACAGGGGAACACTGAAGCTTTCTTT
CASGIQGNTEAFF
>TRBV20-1|TRBJ1-1|NA|NA
TGCAGCGGCTCCCTAGGGGTGAACACTGAAGCTTTCTTT
CSGSLGVNTEAFF
>TRBV20-1|TRBJ2-3|NA|NA
TGCAGTGCTAGCGGGACCGTTACTAGCACAGATACGCAGTATTTT
CSASGTVTSTDTQYF
>TRBV28|TRBJ1-2|NA|NA
TGTGCCAGCAGTTTAGGGGGGGGGTTCCGTGGCTACACCTTC
CASSLGGGFRGYTF
>TRBV7-8|TRBJ2-1|NA|NA
TGTGCCAGCAGCTTAGATAGTTACAATGAGCAGTTCTTC
CASSLDSYNEQFF
>TRBV2|TRBJ2-2|NA|NA
TGTGCCAGCAGTGAGGGGTTCACCGGGGAGCTGTTTTTT
CASSEGFTGELFF
>TRBV7-9|TRBJ2-6|TRBD1|NA
TGTGCCAGCAGCCCTCACCGGGACAGGGCCTCTGGGGCCAACGTCCTGACTTTC
CASSPHRDRASGANVLTF
>TRBV28|TRBJ2-1|NA|NA
TGTGCCAGCAGTTCCATGACTAGTGGGAGGCAGGATGAGCAGTTCTTC
CASSSMTSGRQDEQFF
>TRBV7-9|TRBJ2-2|NA|NA
TGTGCCAGCAGCTTAACAGTCGGGGCCTGGTCCCCCGGGGAGCTGTTTTTT
CASSLTVGAWSPGELFF